This TCR beta chain was captured in a study of CD8 T cells in ankylosing spondylitis. Study conclusions and caveats: Blood from ankylosing spondylitis patients appeared to carry a characteristic roughly 8-variant TCR beta motif. Previously reported in reactive arthritis synovial fluid and blood were some of the motif variants. Matched synovial fluid from ankylosing spondylitis patients was reported to be enriched for disease-linked clones. Disease-associated clonotypes exhibited CD8+ identity and were relatively infrequent in peripheral blood.

The CDR3 is 16 amino acids. The germline gives CDR1 SGHRS, CDR2 YFSETQ. Of note for this clonotype: The antigen is undetermined. A much larger clone differs by one base, so this may be a read error.

In making TCR beta libraries, quantitative 5'-RACE with molecular barcodes was used. TCRdb passed the 5' RACE reads through MiXCR, listing each CDR3 protein once. The data show about 540,000 distinct CDR3 sequences, approximately 12% seen once. The receptor was derived from a male donor with ankylosing spondylitis. V and J are TRBV5-1 and TRBJ2-2; 9 nucleotides agree with TRBD2. Sequenced sample: blood, either unsorted or a sorted T cell fraction (not recorded which). DNA for the CDR3: TGCGCCAGCAGCCCCCGGACTAGCGAGAACACCAGGGAGCTGTTTTTT. Translating it yields CASSPRTSENTRELFF.